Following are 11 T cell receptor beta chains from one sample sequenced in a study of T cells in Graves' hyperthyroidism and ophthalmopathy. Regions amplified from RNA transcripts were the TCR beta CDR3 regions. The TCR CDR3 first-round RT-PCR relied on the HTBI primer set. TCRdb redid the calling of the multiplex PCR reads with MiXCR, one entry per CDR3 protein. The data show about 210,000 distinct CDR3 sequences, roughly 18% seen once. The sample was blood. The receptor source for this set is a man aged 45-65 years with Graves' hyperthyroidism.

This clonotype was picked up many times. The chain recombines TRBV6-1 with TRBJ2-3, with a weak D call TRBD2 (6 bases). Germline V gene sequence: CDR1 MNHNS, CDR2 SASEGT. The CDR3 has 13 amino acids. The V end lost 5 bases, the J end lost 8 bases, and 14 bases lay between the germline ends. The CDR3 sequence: CASSQILGGTQYF. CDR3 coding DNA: TGTGCCAGCAGTCAGATCCTCGGGGGTACGCAGTATTTT.

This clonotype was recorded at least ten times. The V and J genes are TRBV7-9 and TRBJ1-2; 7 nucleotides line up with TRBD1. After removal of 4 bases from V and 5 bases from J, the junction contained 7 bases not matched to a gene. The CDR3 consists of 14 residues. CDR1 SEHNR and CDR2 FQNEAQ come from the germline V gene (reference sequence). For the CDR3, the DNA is TGTGCCAGCAGCTCAGGGGACAGCCATTATGGCTACACCTTC. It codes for CASSSGDSHYGYTF.

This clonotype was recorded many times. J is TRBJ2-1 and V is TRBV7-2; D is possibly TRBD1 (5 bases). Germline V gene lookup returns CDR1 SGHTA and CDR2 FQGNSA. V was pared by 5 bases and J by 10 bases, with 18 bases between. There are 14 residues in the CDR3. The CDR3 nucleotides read TGTGCCAGCAGCACAGGACCCCGCCGCCTGGAGCAGTTCTTC. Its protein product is CASSTGPRRLEQFF.

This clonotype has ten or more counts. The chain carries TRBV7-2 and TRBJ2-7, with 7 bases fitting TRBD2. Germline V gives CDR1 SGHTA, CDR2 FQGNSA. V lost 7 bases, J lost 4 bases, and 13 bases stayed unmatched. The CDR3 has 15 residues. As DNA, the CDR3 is TGTGCCAGCACTATGTGGCGGGAGTTGAAGTACGAGCAGTACTTC. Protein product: CASTMWRELKYEQYF. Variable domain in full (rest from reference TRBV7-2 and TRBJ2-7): GAGVSQSPSNKVTEKGKDVELRCDPISGHTALYWYRQSLGQGLEFLIYFQGNSAPDKSGLPSDRFSAERTGGSVSTLTIQRTQQEDSAVYLCASTMWRELKYEQYFGPGTRLTVT.

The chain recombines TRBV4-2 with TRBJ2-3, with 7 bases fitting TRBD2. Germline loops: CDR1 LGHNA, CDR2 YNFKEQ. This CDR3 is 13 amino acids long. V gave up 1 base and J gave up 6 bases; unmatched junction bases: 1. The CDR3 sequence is CASSQGEGDTQYF. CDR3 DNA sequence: TGTGCCAGCAGCCAAGGGGAGGGCGATACGCAGTATTTT.

The CDR3 loop is CASSSDRWRDTGELFF. The DNA of the CDR3 is TGCGCCAGCAGCTCCGACAGGTGGCGGGACACCGGGGAGCTGTTTTTT. The chain recombines TRBV5-1 with TRBJ2-2, with D possibly TRBD1 on 6 matching bases. In germline, CDR1 is SGHRS, CDR2 YFSETQ. V lost 3 bases, J lost 3 bases, and 15 bases lay in between. There are 16 residues in the CDR3.

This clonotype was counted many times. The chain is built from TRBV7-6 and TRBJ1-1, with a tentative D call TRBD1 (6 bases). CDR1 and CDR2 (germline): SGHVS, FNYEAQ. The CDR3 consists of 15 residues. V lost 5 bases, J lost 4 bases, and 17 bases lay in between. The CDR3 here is CASSASGASITEAFF. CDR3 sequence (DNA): TGTGCCAGCAGCGCATCAGGGGCGTCTATCACTGAAGCTTTCTTT.

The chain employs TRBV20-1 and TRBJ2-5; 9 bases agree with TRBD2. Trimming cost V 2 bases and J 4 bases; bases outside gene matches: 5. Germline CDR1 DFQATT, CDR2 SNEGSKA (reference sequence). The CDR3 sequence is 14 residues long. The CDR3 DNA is TGCAGTGCTAGATTCGCGGGAGGGCGAGAGACCCAGTACTTC. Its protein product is CSARFAGGRETQYF.

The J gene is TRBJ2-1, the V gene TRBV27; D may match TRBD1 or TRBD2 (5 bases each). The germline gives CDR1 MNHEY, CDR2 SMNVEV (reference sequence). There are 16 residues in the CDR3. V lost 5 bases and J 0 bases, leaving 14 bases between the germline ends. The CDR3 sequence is CASSLMTDYSYNEQFF. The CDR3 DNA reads TGTGCCAGCAGTCTGATGACAGACTACTCCTACAATGAGCAGTTCTTC.

CDR3 residues: CAAQGGMTSGAYEQYF. The CDR3 DNA is TGTGCCGCGCAGGGGGGGATGACTAGCGGGGCCTACGAGCAGTACTTC. The chain uses TRBV10-3 and TRBJ2-7; 11 bases are shared with TRBD2. The CDR3 consists of 16 residues. The V segment lost 11 bases and the J segment 2 bases; nucleotides outside the gene matches: 14. From germline, CDR1 is ENHRY and CDR2 SYGVKD.

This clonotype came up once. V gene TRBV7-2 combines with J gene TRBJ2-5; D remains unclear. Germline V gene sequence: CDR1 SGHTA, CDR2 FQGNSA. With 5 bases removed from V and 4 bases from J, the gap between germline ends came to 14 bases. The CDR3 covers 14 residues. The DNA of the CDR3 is TGTGCCAGCAGCCGGACGGACCTAGGAGAGACCCAGTACTTC. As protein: CASSRTDLGETQYF.